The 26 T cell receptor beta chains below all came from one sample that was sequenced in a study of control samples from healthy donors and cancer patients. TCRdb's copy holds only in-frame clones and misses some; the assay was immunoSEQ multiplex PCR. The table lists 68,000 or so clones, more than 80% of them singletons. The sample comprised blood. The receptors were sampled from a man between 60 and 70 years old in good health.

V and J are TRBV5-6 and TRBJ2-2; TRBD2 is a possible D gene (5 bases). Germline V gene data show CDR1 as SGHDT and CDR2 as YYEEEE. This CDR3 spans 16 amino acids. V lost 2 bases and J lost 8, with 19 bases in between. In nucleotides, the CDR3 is TGTGCCAGCAGCTTACCCACGATTCTGGGAGAGGGGGAGCTGTTTTTT. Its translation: CASSLPTILGEGELFF.

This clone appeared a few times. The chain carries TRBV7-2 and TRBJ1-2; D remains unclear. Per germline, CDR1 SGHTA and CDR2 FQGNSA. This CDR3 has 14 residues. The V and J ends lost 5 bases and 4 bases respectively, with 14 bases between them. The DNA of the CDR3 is TGTGCCAGCAGCCCCATTATGGACCTCTATGGCTACACCTTC. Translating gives CASSPIMDLYGYTF.

Here the CDR3 reads CADEEVAAPYEQYF. In nucleotides, the CDR3 is TGTGCCGACGAGGAGGTAGCGGCCCCCTACGAGCAGTACTTC. The chain employs TRBV3-1 (or the pseudogene TRBV3-2) and TRBJ2-7; a possible D gene is TRBD2 (6 bases). Trimming took 11 bases from V and 2 from J, leaving 19 bases between them. Germline-derived CDR1 and CDR2 are LGHDT and YNNKEL (reference sequence). This CDR3 has 14 amino acids.

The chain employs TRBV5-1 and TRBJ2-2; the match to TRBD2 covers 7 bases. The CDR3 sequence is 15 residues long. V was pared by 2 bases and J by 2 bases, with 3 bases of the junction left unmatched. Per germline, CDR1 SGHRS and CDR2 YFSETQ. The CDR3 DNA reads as TGCGCCAGCAGCTTTGTAGCGGGTAACACCGGGGAGCTGTTTTTT. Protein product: CASSFVAGNTGELFF.

CDR3: CASQAWEGLSGNTIYF. DNA of the CDR3: TGCGCCAGCCAAGCCTGGGAGGGTTTGAGTGGAAACACCATATATTTT. The rearrangement joins TRBV23-1 to TRBJ1-3; D is undetermined. Being an ORF, TRBV23-1 has a function that is uncertain. The CDR3 has 16 residues. V dropped 8 bases and J dropped 3 bases, with 20 bases sitting between them.

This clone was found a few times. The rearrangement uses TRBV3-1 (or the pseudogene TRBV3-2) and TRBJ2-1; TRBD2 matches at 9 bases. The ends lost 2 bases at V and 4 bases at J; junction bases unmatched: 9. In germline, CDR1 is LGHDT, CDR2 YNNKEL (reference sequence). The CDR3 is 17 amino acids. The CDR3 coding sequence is TGTGCCAGCAGCCAATGGCATAGCGGGAGCACGTACAATGAGCAGTTCTTC. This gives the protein CASSQWHSGSTYNEQFF.

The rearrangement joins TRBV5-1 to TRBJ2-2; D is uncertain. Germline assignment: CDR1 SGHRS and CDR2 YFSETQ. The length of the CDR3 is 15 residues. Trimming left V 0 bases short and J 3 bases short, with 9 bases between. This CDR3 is CASSLGGTDTGELFF. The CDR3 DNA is TGCGCCAGCAGCTTGGGGGGAACGGACACCGGGGAGCTGTTTTTT.

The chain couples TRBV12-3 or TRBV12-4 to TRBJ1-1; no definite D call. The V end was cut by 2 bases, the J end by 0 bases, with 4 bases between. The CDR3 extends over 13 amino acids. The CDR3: CASSLWVNTEAFF. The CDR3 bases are TGTGCCAGCAGTTTATGGGTGAACACTGAAGCTTTCTTT.

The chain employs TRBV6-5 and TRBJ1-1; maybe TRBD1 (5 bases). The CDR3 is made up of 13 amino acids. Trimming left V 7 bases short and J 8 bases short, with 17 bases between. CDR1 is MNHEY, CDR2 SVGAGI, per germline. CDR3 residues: CASNPPGLQEAFF. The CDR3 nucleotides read TGTGCCAGCAACCCCCCGGGACTCCAAGAAGCTTTCTTT.

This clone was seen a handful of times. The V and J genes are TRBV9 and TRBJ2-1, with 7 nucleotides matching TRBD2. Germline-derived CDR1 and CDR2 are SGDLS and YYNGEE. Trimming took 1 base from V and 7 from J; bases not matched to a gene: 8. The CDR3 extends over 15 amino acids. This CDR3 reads CASSVHGRNANEQFF. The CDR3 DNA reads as TGTGCCAGCAGCGTACACGGGAGGAACGCAAATGAGCAGTTCTTC.

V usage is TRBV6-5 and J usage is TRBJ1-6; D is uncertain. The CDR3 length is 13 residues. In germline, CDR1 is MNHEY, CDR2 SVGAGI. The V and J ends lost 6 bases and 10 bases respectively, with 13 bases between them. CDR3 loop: CASSKVERSPLHF. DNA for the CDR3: TGTGCCAGCAGCAAGGTTGAGAGATCACCCCTCCACTTT.

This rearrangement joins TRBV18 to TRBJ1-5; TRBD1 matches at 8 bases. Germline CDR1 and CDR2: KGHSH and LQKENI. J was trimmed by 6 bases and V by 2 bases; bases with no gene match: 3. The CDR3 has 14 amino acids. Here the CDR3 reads CASSPGTGRQPQHF. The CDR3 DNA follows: TGTGCCAGCTCACCAGGGACAGGACGTCAGCCCCAGCATTTT.

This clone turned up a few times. The CDR3 DNA is TGTGCCAGCAGTGAAGCGCTTAGGGGAGCTTACTTC. This translates into CASSEALRGAYF. The V call is TRBV2, the J call TRBJ2-7; either TRBD1 or TRBD2 may supply D (5 bases each). Per germline, CDR1 SNHLY and CDR2 FYNNEI. This CDR3 region has 12 residues. V was cut by 0 bases and J by 13 bases, with 13 bases left in between. The full variable domain, in which reference TRBV2 and TRBJ2-7 provide the parts outside the CDR3, is EPEVTQTPSHQVTQMGQEVILRCVPISNHLYFYWYRQILGQKVEFLVSFYNNEISEKSEIFDDQFSVERPDGSNFTLKIRSTKLEDSAMYFCASSEALRGAYFGPGTRLTVT.

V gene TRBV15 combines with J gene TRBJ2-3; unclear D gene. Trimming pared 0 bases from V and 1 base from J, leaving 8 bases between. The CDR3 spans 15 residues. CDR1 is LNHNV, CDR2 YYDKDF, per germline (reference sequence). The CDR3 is CATSRERLGTDTQYF. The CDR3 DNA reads TGTGCCACCAGCAGAGAGCGGCTAGGCACAGATACGCAGTATTTT. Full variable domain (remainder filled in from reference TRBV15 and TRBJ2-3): DAMVIQNPRYQVTQFGKPVTLSCSQTLNHNVMYWYQQKSSQAPKLLFHYYDKDFNNEADTPDNFQSRRPNTSFCFLDIRSPGLGDTAMYLCATSRERLGTDTQYFGPGTRLTVL.

The DNA for the CDR3 is TGTGCCACCAGTGTGGCAGGCCAAGAGACCCAGTACTTC. It translates to CATSVAGQETQYF. The chain combines TRBV24-1 with TRBJ2-5; D not resolved. Germline V gene data show CDR1 as KGHDR and CDR2 as SFDVKD. CDR3 length equals 13 residues. V lost 5 bases to trimming and J lost 1 base, with 7 bases between them.

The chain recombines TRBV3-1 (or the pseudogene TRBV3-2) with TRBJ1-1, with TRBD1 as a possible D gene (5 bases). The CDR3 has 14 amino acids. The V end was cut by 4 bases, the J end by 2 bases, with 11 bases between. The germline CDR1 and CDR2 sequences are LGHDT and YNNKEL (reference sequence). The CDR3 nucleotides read TGTGCCAGCAGCCCACGGGGGTATAACACTGAAGCTTTCTTT. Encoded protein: CASSPRGYNTEAFF.

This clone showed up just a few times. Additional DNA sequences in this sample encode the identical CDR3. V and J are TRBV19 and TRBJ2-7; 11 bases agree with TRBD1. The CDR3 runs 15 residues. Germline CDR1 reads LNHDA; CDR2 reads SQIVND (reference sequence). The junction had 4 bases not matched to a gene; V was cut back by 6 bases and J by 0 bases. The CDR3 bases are TGTGCCAGTAGAGACGGACAGGGGGCCTCCTACGAGCAGTACTTC. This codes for CASRDGQGASYEQYF. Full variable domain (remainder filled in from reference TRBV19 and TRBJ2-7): DGGITQSPKYLFRKEGQNVTLSCEQNLNHDAMYWYRQDPGQGLRLIYYSQIVNDFQKGDIAEGYSVSREKKESFPLTVTSAQKNPTAFYLCASRDGQGASYEQYFGPGTRLTVT.

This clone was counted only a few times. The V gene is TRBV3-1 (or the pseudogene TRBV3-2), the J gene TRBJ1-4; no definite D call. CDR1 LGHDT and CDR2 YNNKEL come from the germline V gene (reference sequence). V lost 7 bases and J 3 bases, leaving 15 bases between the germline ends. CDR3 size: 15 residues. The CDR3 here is CASTPGGVANEKLFF. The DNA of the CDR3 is TGTGCCAGCACCCCGGGCGGGGTAGCTAATGAAAAACTGTTTTTT.

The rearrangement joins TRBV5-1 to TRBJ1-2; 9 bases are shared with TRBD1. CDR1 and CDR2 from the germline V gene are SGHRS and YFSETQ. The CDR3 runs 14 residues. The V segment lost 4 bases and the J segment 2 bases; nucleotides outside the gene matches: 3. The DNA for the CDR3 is TGCGCCAGCAGCACGGGACAGGGAAACTATGGCTACACCTTC. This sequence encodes CASSTGQGNYGYTF.

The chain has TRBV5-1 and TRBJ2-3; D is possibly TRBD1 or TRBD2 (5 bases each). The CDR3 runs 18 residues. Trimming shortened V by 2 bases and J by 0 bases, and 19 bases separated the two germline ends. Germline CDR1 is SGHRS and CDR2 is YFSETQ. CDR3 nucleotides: TGCGCCAGCAGCTTACACCCTGAGGGCAGGGAAAGCACAGATACGCAGTATTTT. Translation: CASSLHPEGRESTDTQYF.

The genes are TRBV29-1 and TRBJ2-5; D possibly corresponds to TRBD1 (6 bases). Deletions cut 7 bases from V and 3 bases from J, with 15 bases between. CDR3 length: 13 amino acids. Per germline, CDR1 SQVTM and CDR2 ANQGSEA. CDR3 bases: TGCAGCGGAAAGACCAGGGACAAAGAGACCCAGTACTTC. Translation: CSGKTRDKETQYF.

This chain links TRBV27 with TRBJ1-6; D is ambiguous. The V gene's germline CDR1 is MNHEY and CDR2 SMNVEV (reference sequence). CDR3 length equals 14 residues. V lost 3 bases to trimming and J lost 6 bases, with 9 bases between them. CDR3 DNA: TGTGCCAGCAGTTTCAAGCGGGGTAATTCACCCCTCCACTTT. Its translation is CASSFKRGNSPLHF.

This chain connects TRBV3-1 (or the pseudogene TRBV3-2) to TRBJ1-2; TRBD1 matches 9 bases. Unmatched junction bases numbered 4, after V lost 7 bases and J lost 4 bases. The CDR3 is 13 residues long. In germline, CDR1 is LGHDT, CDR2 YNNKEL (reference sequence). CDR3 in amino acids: CASTDRGVYGYTF. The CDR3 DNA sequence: TGTGCCAGCACCGACAGGGGGGTCTATGGCTACACCTTC.

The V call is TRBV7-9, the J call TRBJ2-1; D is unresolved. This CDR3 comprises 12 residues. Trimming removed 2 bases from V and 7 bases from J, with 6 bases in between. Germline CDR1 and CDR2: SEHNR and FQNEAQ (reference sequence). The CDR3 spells CASSLPLNEQFF. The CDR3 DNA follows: TGTGCCAGCAGCTTACCGTTAAATGAGCAGTTCTTC.

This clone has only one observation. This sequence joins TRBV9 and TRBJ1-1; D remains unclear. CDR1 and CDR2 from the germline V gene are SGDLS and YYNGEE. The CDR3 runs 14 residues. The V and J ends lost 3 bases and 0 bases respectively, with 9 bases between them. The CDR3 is CASSALQMNTEAFF. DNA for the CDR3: TGTGCCAGCAGCGCATTACAAATGAACACTGAAGCTTTCTTT.

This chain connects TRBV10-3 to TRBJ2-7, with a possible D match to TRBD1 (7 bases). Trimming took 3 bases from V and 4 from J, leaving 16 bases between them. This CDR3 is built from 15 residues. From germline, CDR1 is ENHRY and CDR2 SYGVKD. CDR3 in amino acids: CAISEGNRGGYEQYF. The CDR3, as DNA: TGTGCCATCAGTGAAGGGAACAGGGGAGGTTACGAGCAGTACTTC.